The next 12 T cell receptor beta chains were all read from a single sample in a study of identical twins. TCRdb fed the 5' RACE reads into MiXCR, producing one record per CDR3 protein. The table shows hundreds of thousands of distinct CDR3 sequences, with 21% occurring only once. These same records also appear under a second study, on T cells expressing NK-cell markers.

Sequencing was done on a sample of PBMCs. The origin of the receptors is a woman aged 18 to 35 in good health.

Ten or more counts support this clonotype. At one end the junction does not follow the germline gene, possibly because of a read error. The V and J genes are TRBV5-1 and TRBJ2-2; 8 bases map to TRBD1. The CDR3 spans 15 residues. Germline CDR1 is SGHRS and CDR2 is YFSETQ. The CDR3 spells CASSPGTGNTGELFF. The CDR3 region has the DNA TGTGCCAGCAGCCCCGGGACAGGGAACACCGGGGAGCTGTTTTTT.

V usage is TRBV6-2 or TRBV6-3 and J usage is TRBJ2-7; tentatively, D is TRBD1 or TRBD2 (6 bases each). The germline V gene encodes CDR1 MNHEY and CDR2 SVGEGT. Trimming removed 5 bases at V and 3 bases at J, with 20 bases between. The CDR3 contains 16 residues. The CDR3 DNA reads as TGTGCCAGCAGTCGGGGGCGAAACTTATATGACTACGAGCAGTACTTC. Translating it yields CASSRGRNLYDYEQYF.

This clonotype came up a few times. Here the CDR3 DNA reads TGTGCCAGCAGCTTCCTCAGGACAGGGGCCGCCTACGAGCAGTACTTC. It translates to CASSFLRTGAAYEQYF. The rearrangement uses TRBV7-9 and TRBJ2-7; 9 bases fit TRBD1. The germline CDR1 and CDR2 sequences are SEHNR and FQNEAQ (reference sequence). V lost 3 bases and J lost 2; bases outside the gene matches: 8. There are 16 residues in the CDR3.

The genes are TRBV2 and TRBJ2-7; D is possibly TRBD1 (6 bases). This CDR3 spans 12 amino acids. The V end lost 11 bases, the J end lost 0 bases, and 11 bases lay between the germline ends. Germline lookup yields CDR1 SNHLY and CDR2 FYNNEI. The CDR3 region is CAGRTASYEQYF. CDR3 nucleotide sequence: TGTGCCGGGCGGACAGCCTCCTACGAGCAGTACTTC.

This clonotype was observed a few times. This chain links TRBV20-1 with TRBJ2-3; 11 bases agree with TRBD2. CDR3 length: 16 residues. CDR1 and CDR2 from the germline V gene are DFQATT and SNEGSKA (reference sequence). With V trimmed by 6 bases and J by 3 bases, 11 bases remained unmatched. The chain's CDR3 is CSAHSATSGDTDTQYF. The DNA of the CDR3 is TGCAGTGCCCACAGTGCGACTAGCGGGGATACAGATACGCAGTATTTT.

This chain connects TRBV29-1 to TRBJ2-6; no reliable D call. The length of the CDR3 is 11 residues. Between the trimmed V and J ends, which lost 6 bases and 4 bases, there was a span of 4 bases. CDR1 is SQVTM, CDR2 ANQGSEA, per germline. The CDR3 DNA reads TGCAGCGTCCTCGGGGCCAACGTCCTGACTTTC. It translates to CSVLGANVLTF.

The V and J genes are TRBV20-1 and TRBJ1-2; 7 bases map to TRBD1. V lost 1 base to trimming and J lost 3 bases; unmatched junction nucleotides: 8. The V gene's germline CDR1 is DFQATT and CDR2 SNEGSKA (reference sequence). This CDR3 spans 15 amino acids. CDR3 DNA sequence: TGCAGTGCTAGAGGACAAACAGGGGTCGACTATGGCTACACCTTC. Its translation is CSARGQTGVDYGYTF.

This clonotype was seen only a few times. The gene calls are TRBV20-1 and TRBJ1-1, with D perhaps matching TRBD1 (6 bases). V was trimmed by 1 base and J by 0 bases, leaving 21 bases between them. Germline V gives CDR1 DFQATT, CDR2 SNEGSKA (reference sequence). The CDR3 sequence is 18 residues long. The CDR3 DNA reads TGCAGTGCTAGAGGGCCCAACCACGGGGGGCAGATGAACACTGAAGCTTTCTTT. It translates to CSARGPNHGGQMNTEAFF.

This clonotype has a handful of counts. This sequence joins TRBV5-6 and TRBJ2-1; 14 nucleotides align to TRBD2. Germline V lookup: CDR1 SGHDT, CDR2 YYEEEE. Trimming cost V 4 bases and J 8 bases; bases outside gene matches: 5. The CDR3 is 15 amino acids. CDR3 amino acids: CASSRTSGGLYEQFF. The CDR3, as DNA: TGTGCCAGCAGCCGGACTAGCGGGGGGTTATATGAGCAGTTCTTC.

This clonotype was seen a handful of times. The chain employs TRBV6-4 and TRBJ1-1, with D perhaps TRBD1 (6 bases). The CDR3 is 13 amino acids. V gave up 6 bases and J gave up 3 bases, with 11 bases separating them. Germline assignment: CDR1 MRHNA and CDR2 SNTAGT. CDR3 loop: CASSMDRYTEAFF. In DNA, the CDR3 is TGTGCCAGCAGCATGGACAGATACACTGAAGCTTTCTTT.

This clonotype was counted many times. The chain is built from TRBV20-1 and TRBJ1-1; D is ambiguous. The CDR3 runs to 14 residues. V gave up 0 bases and J gave up 5 bases, with 13 bases separating them. CDR1 DFQATT and CDR2 SNEGSKA come from the germline V gene (reference sequence). CDR3 DNA: TGCAGTGCTAGAGACCTAGGACCATCTACTGAAGCTTTCTTT. Encoded protein: CSARDLGPSTEAFF.

The V call is TRBV20-1, the J call TRBJ2-3, with 11 bases matching TRBD2. Germline V gene lookup returns CDR1 DFQATT and CDR2 SNEGSKA (reference sequence). The CDR3 consists of 16 residues. V shed 6 bases and J 3 bases; nucleotides not matched to a gene: 11. DNA for the CDR3: TGCAGTGCAAGCCGCTTTAGCGGGGGGGCGACAGATACGCAGTATTTT. Its protein product is CSASRFSGGATDTQYF.